This T cell receptor (beta chain) is drawn from a study of T cell responses to AZD1222 COVID-19 vaccine (dated by TCRdb to about 2021). About the full investigation: Because spike-specific TCR depth and breadth did not differ between the two schedules, AZD1222 recipients who got a second dose at roughly 4 weeks were pooled with those who got a second dose at roughly 12 weeks. TCR sequencing covered more than 230 trial participants: about 210 given two doses of AZD1222 and 26 given two doses of MenACWY control vaccine. Enrollment into the trials was organized by age into subgroups of 18-55, 56-69 and 70-plus years, and those subgroups contained roughly 160, 29 and 62 TCR-sequenced participants, respectively.

Taken from cysteine to phenylalanine, the CDR3 has 14 residues. Only CDR3 DNA remains: 42 bases, in frame from the first base. Trimming costs V 3 bases and J 5 bases, and their ends lie 14 bases apart. Sequences SGHTS (CDR1) and YDEGEE (CDR2) are obtained from the germline V gene. The sample's time point label, in plain terms: baseline before first vaccination. The vaccinee samples were drawn from two UK trials, COV001 and COV002, one of which was a single-blind randomized controlled phase 2/3 trial testing AZD1222 (ChAdOx1 nCoV-19) in healthy adults. For TCRbeta chain sequencing, PBMC samples were collected from trial participants at day 0 and at day 28 after the second dose. Results and caveats for the whole study, not just this receptor: Conclusions about previously exposed vaccinees are limited because only five or six AZD1222 recipients were SARS-CoV-2 seropositive at baseline. Vaccine-associated CD4 TCRs spanned the whole spike protein, with dominant responses in regions 160-218 and 743-854. Because no samples from the day 14 peak response were available, repertoires could be characterized only after the peak T cell response. In the small 56-69-year group, the increase in depth fell short of significance, most likely because of low power. Spike-specific TCR breadth and depth rose significantly after two AZD1222 doses compared with day 0 and with MenACWY recipients. Participants were mostly white British and included more females than males, and it was suggested by the authors that clonal diversity may have been underestimated. Reportedly, close to half of the unique spike-specific TCRs recognized epitopes lying outside the regions that are mutated in the B.1.351 and B.1.1.7 variants.

The CDR3 regions of human TCRbeta chains were analyzed by immunosequencing. Processing in the source paper ran as follows. TCRs in the repertoires were matched against a reference library of SARS-CoV-2-specific TCRs that had been generated with the MIRA antigen-specificity platform. Breadth was defined as the fraction of unique TCRs that were SARS-CoV-2-associated, and depth was defined as the fraction of total T cells that were SARS-CoV-2-associated. Using the MIRA data, every spike-specific TCR was mapped to the spike region that the TCR reacted to and assigned to either a CD4 or a CD8 class. Log10-transformed breadth and depth values were compared by one-way ANOVA with Sidak's multiple comparisons tests. TCRdb limited this immuneACCESS table to in-frame rearrangements with V and J called. A share of clones is missing; checked studies link under half to unresolved V genes, and the rest is unexplained. D and trimming come from the DNA, and the V and J calls and clone size come from that table. Here the sample has about 55,000 clones; around 90% occur a single time. The biggest ten clones account for around 3.9% of the sample.

Details on this clone: It has no known antigen specificity. There are no base qualities to consult, and no much larger clone falls within one base.

The chain employs TRBV5-8 and TRBJ2-5; perhaps TRBD1 is the D gene, with 5 bases matching. This specimen was peripheral blood, taken on day 0 of AZD1222 vaccination. The sequence was collected from an adult in good health. The encoded CDR3 is CASSSQGAWETQYF. The DNA reads TGTGCCAGCAGCTCTCAAGGGGCCTGGGAGACCCAGTACTTC.